The 18 T cell receptor beta chains presented below share a single source sample, sequenced in a study of T cell responses to AZD1222 COVID-19 vaccine (dated by TCRdb to the early 2020s). Receptor libraries were prepared by the immunoSEQ multiplex PCR assay. Not all clones reach the TCRdb copy of this immuneACCESS table, which keeps in-frame sequences only. Checked studies attribute under half of the gap to unresolved V genes and leave the rest unexplained. The sample records 90,000 to 130,000 clones, about 87% of which are singletons. 1.5% to 2% of the sample rests with the top ten. The sample's time point, from its label and the paper: baseline before first vaccination. Sequences were derived from peripheral blood, sampled on day 0 of AZD1222 vaccination. Source of these receptors: an adult in good health.

V usage is TRBV6-5 and J usage is TRBJ1-2; D may be TRBD1 (5 bases). The CDR3 spans 13 residues. CDR1 MNHEY and CDR2 SVGAGI come from the germline V gene. Trimming shortened V by 5 bases and J by 8 bases, and 15 bases separated the two germline ends. Here the CDR3 reads CASSNPGTPGYTF. CDR3 bases: TGTGCCAGCAGTAATCCAGGGACCCCCGGCTACACCTTC.

The chain has TRBV7-8 and TRBJ1-5; D might be TRBD1 (5 bases). V gave up 1 base and J gave up 7 bases, with 17 bases separating them. Per germline, CDR1 SGHVS and CDR2 FQNEAQ. This CDR3 spans 16 amino acids. In nucleotides, the CDR3 is TGTGCCAGCAGCTTAGGGGGGAGGGACCGGGAACAGCCCCAGCATTTT. Protein: CASSLGGRDREQPQHF.

A few counts support this clone. The chain couples TRBV28 to TRBJ1-3; D is possibly TRBD1 (5 bases). Trimming removed 8 bases from V and 0 bases from J, with 23 bases in between. This CDR3 region has 18 residues. Germline CDR1 is MDHEN and CDR2 is SYDVKM. Here the CDR3 DNA reads TGTGCCAGCGGTCAGGGCCGGGCGGGGCGAAACTCTGGAAACACCATATATTTT. Protein sequence: CASGQGRAGRNSGNTIYF.

The chain recombines TRBV2 with TRBJ1-2, with TRBD1 matching 7 bases. This CDR3 is built from 12 residues. Germline CDR1 is SNHLY and CDR2 is FYNNEI. Unmatched junction bases numbered 4, after V lost 5 bases and J lost 7 bases. In DNA, the CDR3 is TGTGCCAGCAGTCTAAACAGGGGTGGCTACACCTTC. Protein product: CASSLNRGGYTF.

The chain recombines TRBV28 with TRBJ1-1; D possibly corresponds to TRBD1 (5 bases). Germline V gene sequence: CDR1 MDHEN, CDR2 SYDVKM. The CDR3 extends over 13 amino acids. Trimming pared 2 bases from V and 3 bases from J, leaving 7 bases between. The CDR3 DNA reads TGTGCCAGCAGTTTAACAGGAGACACTGAAGCTTTCTTT. Translated, it gives CASSLTGDTEAFF.

The V and J genes are TRBV10-3 and TRBJ1-1; weak D call: TRBD1 (6 bases). Looked up from germline, CDR1 is ENHRY and CDR2 is SYGVKD. V was clipped by 11 bases and J by 1 base, with 20 bases between them. This CDR3 is 15 amino acids long. Here the CDR3 DNA reads TGTGCCGTTCATTCGACAGGCCGGGAGAACACTGAAGCTTTCTTT. As protein: CAVHSTGRENTEAFF.

This clone was seen more than once but under ten times. The chain employs TRBV5-5 and TRBJ1-2; a weak D match, TRBD1 (5 bases). The CDR3 spans 12 residues. The V end lost 3 bases, the J end lost 8 bases, and 11 bases lay between the germline ends. Looked up from germline, CDR1 is SGHKS and CDR2 is YYEKEE (reference sequence). The CDR3 sequence is CASSWDLIGYTF. The CDR3 DNA is TGTGCCAGCAGCTGGGACCTTATCGGCTACACCTTC.

This clone was recorded once. This rearrangement joins TRBV29-1 to TRBJ1-2, with D possibly TRBD1 on 6 matching bases. Germline CDR1 is SQVTM and CDR2 is ANQGSEA. The CDR3 length is 13 residues. Trimming shortened V by 7 bases and J by 2 bases, and 14 bases separated the two germline ends. This CDR3 is CSAPSGQNYGYTF. DNA of the CDR3: TGCAGCGCCCCTTCCGGACAGAACTATGGCTACACCTTC. Full variable domain (missing parts from reference TRBV29-1 and TRBJ1-2): SAVISQKPSRDICQRGTSLTIQCQVDSQVTMMFWYRQQPGQSLTLIATANQGSEATYESGFVIDKFPISRPNLTFSTLTVSNMSPEDSSIYLCSAPSGQNYGYTFGSGTRLTVV.

This clone is a singleton in its sample. The gene calls are TRBV9 and TRBJ1-1; D unclear. Germline CDR1 SGDLS, CDR2 YYNGEE. The CDR3 sequence is 13 residues long. V was clipped by 4 bases and J by 7 bases, with 14 bases between them. CDR3 DNA sequence: TGTGCCAGCAGCTACGGAGGGCCAAGTGAAGCTTTCTTT. Residues: CASSYGGPSEAFF. The variable domain in full, with the rest retrieved from reference TRBV9 and TRBJ1-1, is DSGVTQTPKHLITATGQRVTLRCSPRSGDLSVYWYQQSLDQGLQFLIQYYNGEERAKGNILERFSAQQFPDLHSELNLSSLELGDSALYFCASSYGGPSEAFFGQGTRLTVV.

The chain combines TRBV5-1 with TRBJ2-7; TRBD2 agrees at 11 bases. From germline, CDR1 is SGHRS and CDR2 YFSETQ. The junction had 7 bases not matched to a gene; V was cut back by 3 bases and J by 5 bases. This CDR3 is 15 amino acids long. Written as DNA, the CDR3 is TGCGCCAGCAGCTCCTTAGCGGGAGGGCCCAACGAGCAGTACTTC. Its translation is CASSSLAGGPNEQYF. The whole variable domain, remainder taken from reference TRBV5-1 and TRBJ2-7, is KAGVTQTPRYLIKTRGQQVTLSCSPISGHRSVSWYQQTPGQGLQFLFEYFSETQRNKGNFPGRFSGRQFSNSRSEMNVSTLELGDSALYLCASSSLAGGPNEQYFGPGTRLTVT.

V and J are TRBV19 and TRBJ2-5; the D gene is possibly TRBD1 (5 bases). Per the germline V gene, CDR1 is LNHDA and CDR2 is SQIVND (reference sequence). V was cut by 8 bases and J by 4 bases, with 20 bases left in between. This CDR3 contains 15 residues. This CDR3 is CASAVTGLGRETQYF. DNA for the CDR3: TGTGCCAGTGCCGTTACAGGCTTGGGGCGAGAGACCCAGTACTTC.

This clone was detected only once. This chain links TRBV2 with TRBJ1-1; D remains unclear. Germline CDR1 and CDR2: SNHLY and FYNNEI. V was cut by 5 bases and J by 0 bases, with 16 bases left in between. CDR3 size: 16 residues. CDR3: CASSLFVPSMNTEAFF. CDR3 sequence (DNA): TGTGCCAGCAGTCTTTTTGTCCCCAGCATGAACACTGAAGCTTTCTTT.

The count of this clone is one. The chain carries TRBV14 and TRBJ1-1, with a tentative D call TRBD1 (6 bases). Germline V gene data show CDR1 as SGHDN and CDR2 as FVKESK. Trimming pared 3 bases from V and 1 base from J, leaving 18 bases between. This CDR3 region has 17 residues. The CDR3 DNA reads TGTGCCAGCAGCCACCATCTCCGAGGGGGTAAGAACACTGAAGCTTTCTTT. Translated, it gives CASSHHLRGGKNTEAFF.

This chain connects TRBV27 to TRBJ2-1; D is ambiguous. V was pared by 7 bases and J by 4 bases, with 11 bases between. Germline assignment: CDR1 MNHEY and CDR2 SMNVEV (reference sequence). The CDR3 contains 13 residues. The CDR3 nucleotides are TGTGCCAGCACTTCCCAAGGATACAATGAGCAGTTCTTC. This sequence encodes CASTSQGYNEQFF.

The gene calls are TRBV10-1 and TRBJ1-3; D unresolved. V lost 0 bases and J lost 2, with 5 bases in between. Looked up from germline, CDR1 is WNHNN and CDR2 is SYGVQD (reference sequence). The CDR3 is 14 residues long. The DNA of the CDR3 is TGCGCCAGCAGTGAGTCAGTCGCTGGAAACACCATATATTTT. As protein: CASSESVAGNTIYF.

The gene calls are TRBV19 and TRBJ2-1, with D maybe TRBD2 (6 bases). The CDR3 runs to 12 residues. Germline-derived CDR1 and CDR2 are LNHDA and SQIVND (reference sequence). With 5 bases removed from V and 7 bases from J, the gap between germline ends came to 9 bases. CDR3 protein: CASSWGVNEQFF. For the CDR3, the DNA is TGTGCCAGTAGTTGGGGGGTAAATGAGCAGTTCTTC.

V gene TRBV24-1 combines with J gene TRBJ2-1, with D unresolved. Trimming removed 1 base from V and 12 bases from J, with 15 bases in between. There are 14 residues in the CDR3. Germline CDR1 is KGHDR and CDR2 is SFDVKD. The CDR3 protein is CATSDFGSPNGQFF. The CDR3 nucleotides read TGTGCCACCAGTGATTTCGGGTCCCCCAACGGGCAGTTCTTC.

This clone was picked up one time. This rearrangement joins TRBV3-1 (or the pseudogene TRBV3-2) to TRBJ1-1, with D possibly matching TRBD1 (5 bases). With 0 bases removed from V and 11 bases from J, the gap between germline ends came to 19 bases. This CDR3 is built from 15 residues. Germline CDR1 and CDR2: LGHDT and YNNKEL (reference sequence). The CDR3 DNA follows: TGTGCCAGCAGCCAAGAATATGGAGGGGCCGGTGGGGCTTTCTTT. The encoded protein is CASSQEYGGAGGAFF.